Many counts were recorded for the clone carrying this T cell receptor beta chain. Its antigen is not identified. Each ophthalmopathy patient scored at least 3 on the Clinical Activity Score and at least 4 on NOSPECS grade, with duration under 3 months. These data originate in a study of T cells in Graves' hyperthyroidism and ophthalmopathy. Notes on the study in general: Blood also held most thyroid clonotypes expanded beyond 0.001. Ophthalmopathy stood apart from stable hyperthyroidism in a 13 V-J model.

V trimming: 2 bases; J trimming: 5 bases; junction bases outside the gene matches: 6. Germline CDR1 is MNHEY and CDR2 is SMNVEV (reference sequence). CDR3 length: 14 residues. Amplification yielded TCR beta CDR3 regions, with RNA transcripts as the source. HTBI primers were used for first-round RT-PCR of the TCR CDR3. MiXCR, run by TCRdb on the multiplex PCR reads, gives a single entry per CDR3 protein. This sample yields 450,000 to 550,000 distinct CDR3 sequences, of which about 24% are seen a single time; about 10% belongs to the top ten. V and J are TRBV27 and TRBJ2-7; 7 nucleotides match TRBD1. Material for sequencing was blood. The receptor comes from a woman in her twenties or thirties with Graves' ophthalmopathy. The CDR3 sequence: CASSLLGQSHEQYF. For the CDR3, the DNA is TGTGCCAGCAGTTTACTGGGACAGTCCCACGAGCAGTACTTC.